The TCR beta chain described here comes from a study of type 1 and type 2 diabetes patients. The wider study: T cells were magnetically sorted from PBMCs as CD4+ or CD8+ subsets. Study-level results: Highly-expanded CD4+ clones were few in type 2 diabetes, median one, over 3.5% of reads.

Genomic DNA was the PCR template. A primer set of 30 forward and 13 reverse primers amplified the CDR3. TCRdb re-called the multiplex PCR reads through MiXCR, storing one row per CDR3 protein. The sample includes around 300,000 distinct CDR3 sequences, around 47% of them seen just once. Donors had no other autoimmune disease or infection in four weeks. Notes on this clonotype: Antigen: not known.

After removal of 2 bases from V and 5 bases from J, the junction contained 10 bases not matched to a gene. CDR1 and CDR2 from the germline V gene are SGHRS and YFSETQ. This CDR3 is built from 15 residues. The V call is TRBV5-1, the J call TRBJ2-7; 7 nucleotides line up with TRBD2. The TCR originated in a man between 18 and 29 years old with type 2 diabetes. The sequenced material came from peripheral blood mononuclear cells (PBMCs). The CDR3 loop is CASSFPRREAHEQYF. CDR3 in DNA: TGCGCCAGCAGCTTCCCTCGCCGGGAGGCCCACGAGCAGTACTTC.